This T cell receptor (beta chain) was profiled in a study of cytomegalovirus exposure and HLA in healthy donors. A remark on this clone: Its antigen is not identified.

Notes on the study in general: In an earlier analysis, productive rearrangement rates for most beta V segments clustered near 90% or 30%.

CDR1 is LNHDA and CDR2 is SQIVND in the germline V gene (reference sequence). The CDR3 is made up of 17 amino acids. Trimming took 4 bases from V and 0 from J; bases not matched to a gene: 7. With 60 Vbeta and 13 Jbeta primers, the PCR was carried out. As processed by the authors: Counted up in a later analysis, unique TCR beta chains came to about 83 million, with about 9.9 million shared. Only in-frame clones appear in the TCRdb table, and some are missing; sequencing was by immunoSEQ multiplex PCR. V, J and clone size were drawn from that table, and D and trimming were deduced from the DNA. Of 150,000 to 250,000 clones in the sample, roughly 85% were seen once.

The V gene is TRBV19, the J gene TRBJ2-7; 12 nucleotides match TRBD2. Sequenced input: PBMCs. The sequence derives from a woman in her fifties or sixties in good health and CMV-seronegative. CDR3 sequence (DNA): TGTGCCAGTAGTACCGGACTAGCGGGGAGCCGCTCCTACGAGCAGTACTTC. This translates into CASSTGLAGSRSYEQYF.